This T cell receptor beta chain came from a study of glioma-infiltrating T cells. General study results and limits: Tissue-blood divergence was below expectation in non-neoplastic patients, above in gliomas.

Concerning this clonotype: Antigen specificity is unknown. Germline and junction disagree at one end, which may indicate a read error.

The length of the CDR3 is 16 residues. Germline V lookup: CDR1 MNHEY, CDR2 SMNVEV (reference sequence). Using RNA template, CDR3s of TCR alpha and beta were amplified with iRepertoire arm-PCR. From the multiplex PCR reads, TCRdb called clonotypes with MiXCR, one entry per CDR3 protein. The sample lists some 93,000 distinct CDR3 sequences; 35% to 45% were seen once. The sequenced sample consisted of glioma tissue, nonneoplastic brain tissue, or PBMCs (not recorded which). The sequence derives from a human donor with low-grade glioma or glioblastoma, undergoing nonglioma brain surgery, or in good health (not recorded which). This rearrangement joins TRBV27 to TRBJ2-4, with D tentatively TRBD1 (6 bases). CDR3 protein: CANSFGKGVSKNIQYF. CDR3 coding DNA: TGTGCCAACAGTTTCGGAAAGGGGGTTTCCAAAAACATTCAGTACTTC.